The source of this TCR beta chain is a study of T cells in Graves' hyperthyroidism and ophthalmopathy. At the level of the study: Upon initial diagnosis and before any treatment, peripheral blood was collected. Study-level findings and limits: Peripheral blood also featured most of the thyroid clonotypes expanded above 0.001. Model predictions of ophthalmopathy came a median approximately 6 months before onset.

Exclusion criteria comprised uncontrolled infection, other autoimmune disease, pregnancy or lactation. The CDR3 spans 14 residues. Germline V gene data show CDR1 as MNHNS and CDR2 as SASEGT. V lost 6 bases to trimming and J lost 3 bases, with 15 bases between them. Ten or more counts support this clonotype. Its antigen is still unknown. Amplification of TCR beta CDR3 regions was performed using RNA transcripts as template. The HTBI primer set was used in a first-round RT-PCR of the TCR CDR3. TCRdb analysed the multiplex PCR reads with MiXCR anew, one entry per CDR3 protein. The table has about 560,000 distinct CDR3 sequences, 16% seen once.

J is TRBJ2-7 and V is TRBV6-1; the D is unclear. The source of this sequence is a woman in her late teens or twenties with Graves' hyperthyroidism. Sequencing was done on a sample of blood. CDR3 amino acids: CASRRIGRNYEQYF. The CDR3 DNA reads as TGTGCCAGCAGACGAATCGGACGGAACTACGAGCAGTACTTC.